The 32 T cell receptor beta chains presented below share a single source sample, sequenced in a study of cytomegalovirus exposure and HLA in healthy donors. The assay was immunoSEQ multiplex PCR, and TCRdb's table has in-frame clones only and misses some. The sample shows 110,000 to 150,000 clones, around nine tenths of them seen only once. Sequenced sample: PBMCs. The receptors come from a woman between 18 and 29 years old in good health and CMV-seropositive.

DNA for the CDR3: TGTGCCAGTACAACAGGGGGTCGTTCACCCCTCCACTTT. Translating gives CASTTGGRSPLHF. The V gene is TRBV2, the J gene TRBJ1-6, with 8 bases aligning to TRBD1. Germline assignment: CDR1 SNHLY and CDR2 FYNNEI. The CDR3 loop spans 13 amino acids. With 9 bases clipped from V and 9 bases from J, the junction kept 7 bases outside the gene matches.

Here the CDR3 DNA reads TGTGCCAGCAGCTTGGGATGGGACAGGGCAAACGAGCAGTACTTC. This gives the protein CASSLGWDRANEQYF. The chain carries TRBV5-5 and TRBJ2-7, with TRBD1 identical over 9 bases. After removal of 0 bases from V and 5 bases from J, the junction contained 6 bases not matched to a gene. This CDR3 spans 15 amino acids. Germline CDR1 SGHKS, CDR2 YYEKEE (reference sequence).

The chain is built from TRBV28 and TRBJ1-2; D remains ambiguous. Germline CDR1 is MDHEN and CDR2 is SYDVKM. Trimming removed 3 bases at V and 4 bases at J, with 15 bases between. The CDR3 runs to 15 residues. CDR3 residues: CASSLADIRGYGYTF. In nucleotides, the CDR3 is TGTGCCAGCAGTTTGGCAGACATCCGGGGCTATGGCTACACCTTC.

This clone appeared a single time. The CDR3 DNA reads as TGTGCCAGCAGCTTAGATCAGGGGGTAACAGATACGCAGTATTTT. Its translation is CASSLDQGVTDTQYF. This chain uses TRBV13 with TRBJ2-3; 7 bases agree with TRBD1. The ends lost 1 base at V and 3 bases at J; junction bases unmatched: 4. Germline V gives CDR1 PRHDT, CDR2 FYEKMQ (reference sequence). The CDR3 extends over 15 amino acids.

A single count supports this clone. The chain links TRBV18 to TRBJ1-4, with TRBD1 matching 9 bases. V shed 0 bases, J shed 7 bases, and the junction held 3 bases outside the gene matches. Germline loops: CDR1 KGHSH, CDR2 LQKENI. The CDR3 totals 15 residues. The CDR3 spells CASSPPDRGGEKLFF. The CDR3 coding sequence is TGTGCCAGCTCACCACCGGACAGGGGAGGTGAAAAACTGTTTTTT. The entire variable domain, with the rest obtained from reference TRBV18 and TRBJ1-4, is as follows: NAGVMQNPRHLVRRRGQEARLRCSPMKGHSHVYWYRQLPEEGLKFMVYLQKENIIDESGMPKERFSAEFPKEGPSILRIQQVVRGDSAAYFCASSPPDRGGEKLFFGSGTQLSVL.

The rearrangement joins TRBV5-4 to TRBJ2-1, with 13 positions matching TRBD2. The V gene end was trimmed by 2 bases and the J gene end by 10 bases; junction bases not matched to a gene: 6. Germline V gene data show CDR1 as SGHNT and CDR2 as YYREEE (reference sequence). This CDR3 spans 15 amino acids. CDR3 DNA sequence: TGTGCCAGCAGCTTCGGACTAGCGGGGGACGGAGAGCAGTTCTTC. Amino acid sequence: CASSFGLAGDGEQFF.

The gene calls are TRBV18 and TRBJ2-1; 11 bases match TRBD2. The CDR3 has 15 amino acids. V shed 4 bases and J 9 bases; nucleotides not matched to a gene: 8. Germline lookup yields CDR1 KGHSH and CDR2 LQKENI. This chain's CDR3 is CASSRPLAGATEQFF. CDR3 nucleotides: TGTGCCAGCTCACGCCCACTAGCGGGAGCTACTGAGCAGTTCTTC.

The sample holds one count of this clone. This chain joins TRBV4-3 and TRBJ2-5; 9 bases map to TRBD2. The V gene end was trimmed by 2 bases and the J gene end by 4 bases; junction bases not matched to a gene: 2. Germline lookup yields CDR1 LGHNA and CDR2 YSLEER. The CDR3 is 14 residues long. CDR3 DNA: TGCGCCAGCAGCCAACAGCGGGGGGTAGAGACCCAGTACTTC. Amino acids: CASSQQRGVETQYF.

This chain links TRBV5-1 with TRBJ1-4; 8 bases are shared with TRBD1. This CDR3 region has 15 residues. After removal of 2 bases from V and 8 bases from J, the junction contained 8 bases not matched to a gene. Germline CDR1 is SGHRS and CDR2 is YFSETQ. CDR3 coding DNA: TGCGCCAGCAGCTTAACCCGGGACAGGAGCGAAAAACTGTTTTTT. Translated, it gives CASSLTRDRSEKLFF.

The CDR3 loop reads CATSRDLDAGQPQHF. In DNA form, the CDR3 reads TGTGCCACCAGCAGAGATCTCGATGCGGGTCAGCCCCAGCATTTT. This chain connects TRBV15 to TRBJ1-5; D is unclear. The CDR3 has 15 residues. Germline V lookup: CDR1 LNHNV, CDR2 YYDKDF (reference sequence). V gave up 0 bases and J gave up 6 bases, with 12 bases separating them.

The chain links TRBV5-1 to TRBJ1-4; 8 bases align to TRBD1. The V gene end was trimmed by 4 bases and the J gene end by 3 bases; junction bases not matched to a gene: 8. This CDR3 region has 16 residues. Germline CDR1 and CDR2: SGHRS and YFSETQ. CDR3 nucleotide sequence: TGCGCCAGCAGCCTGACGGGGACAGGCTCTAATGAAAAACTGTTTTTT. This encodes CASSLTGTGSNEKLFF.

V usage is TRBV7-3 and J usage is TRBJ2-7; D perhaps matches TRBD2 (5 bases). With 4 bases removed from V and 6 bases from J, the gap between germline ends came to 13 bases. This CDR3 comprises 13 residues. Germline V gives CDR1 SGHTA, CDR2 FQGTGA. The CDR3 DNA sequence: TGTGCCAGCAGCTACCGATGGGGAGTCGAGCAGTACTTC. This encodes CASSYRWGVEQYF.

The chain carries TRBV2 and TRBJ1-6; 7 nucleotides agree with TRBD1. J gave up 7 bases and V 0 bases, and 3 bases lay outside the gene matches. CDR1 and CDR2 (germline): SNHLY, FYNNEI. The CDR3 sequence is 15 residues long. In nucleotides, the CDR3 is TGTGCCAGCAGTGAAGCCCGGACAGGAAATTCACCCCTCCACTTT. Its protein product is CASSEARTGNSPLHF.

The chain has TRBV5-4 and TRBJ2-1; D uncertain. V was cut by 1 base and J by 5 bases, with 10 bases left in between. Germline V gene lookup returns CDR1 SGHNT and CDR2 YYREEE (reference sequence). The CDR3 has 14 amino acids. DNA for the CDR3: TGTGCCAGCAGCTTGTGGTTCGGTCACAATGAGCAGTTCTTC. Protein: CASSLWFGHNEQFF.

The chain combines TRBV7-9 with TRBJ2-1; tentative D call: TRBD2 (6 bases). Germline CDR1 and CDR2: SEHNR and FQNEAQ (reference sequence). The CDR3 length is 14 residues. V shed 4 bases and J shed 10 bases, with 17 bases lying between them. The CDR3 DNA reads as TGTGCCAGCAGCTCCGGGACTGCCCTTGGGGAGCAGTTCTTC. Amino acid sequence: CASSSGTALGEQFF.

The chain uses TRBV4-1 and TRBJ1-2, with 8 bases identical to TRBD1. Germline CDR1 reads MGHRA; CDR2 reads YSYEKL. The CDR3 loop spans 17 amino acids. V shed 5 bases and J 3 bases; nucleotides not matched to a gene: 14. CDR3: CASSLQDRAGADYGYTF. Written as DNA, the CDR3 is TGCGCCAGCAGCTTACAGGACAGGGCAGGTGCGGACTATGGCTACACCTTC.

J is TRBJ2-3 and V is TRBV7-3, with 9 bases lining up with TRBD2. The CDR3 spans 17 residues. The junction had 12 bases not matched to a gene; V was cut back by 5 bases and J by 3 bases. The germline gives CDR1 SGHTA, CDR2 FQGTGA. The chain's CDR3 is CASSHLSAGGVTDTQYF. The CDR3 nucleotides read TGTGCCAGCAGCCATCTGTCAGCGGGGGGTGTGACAGATACGCAGTATTTT. The complete variable domain, with remaining parts taken from reference TRBV7-3 and TRBJ2-3, reads GAGVSQTPSNKVTEKGKYVELRCDPISGHTALYWYRQSLGQGPEFLIYFQGTGAADDSGLPNDRFFAVRPEGSVSTLKIQRTERGDSAVYLCASSHLSAGGVTDTQYFGPGTRLTVL.

This chain uses TRBV15 with TRBJ2-7; tentatively, D is TRBD1 (6 bases). The CDR3 is made up of 13 amino acids. Germline CDR1 LNHNV, CDR2 YYDKDF (reference sequence). Trimming took 8 bases from V and 3 from J, leaving 14 bases between them. The CDR3 is CATADGGHYEQYF. In DNA form, the CDR3 reads TGTGCCACCGCCGATGGGGGCCACTACGAGCAGTACTTC.

V gene TRBV7-2 combines with J gene TRBJ1-4; a weak D match, TRBD1 (5 bases). The CDR3 is made up of 13 amino acids. V was cut by 5 bases and J by 4 bases, with 8 bases left in between. Germline values: CDR1 SGHTA, CDR2 FQGNSA. The CDR3 DNA sequence: TGTGCCAGCAGCCGGGGGTTTAATGAAAAACTGTTTTTT. Residues: CASSRGFNEKLFF.

V and J are TRBV6-5 and TRBJ1-6; no firm D call. V dropped 6 bases and J dropped 5 bases, with 11 bases sitting between them. The CDR3 runs 14 residues. CDR1 and CDR2 from the germline V gene are MNHEY and SVGAGI. The CDR3 protein is CASRGGRNNSPLHF. The CDR3 DNA is TGTGCCAGCAGGGGTGGCAGGAATAATTCACCCCTCCACTTT.

The gene calls are TRBV7-9 and TRBJ2-7, with 7 positions matching TRBD1. V was clipped by 4 bases and J by 4 bases; unmatched bases: 7. The CDR3 extends over 14 amino acids. CDR1 is SEHNR and CDR2 is FQNEAQ in the germline V gene (reference sequence). The CDR3: CASSSIDRAYEQYF. In DNA, the CDR3 is TGTGCCAGCAGCTCCATCGACAGGGCGTACGAGCAGTACTTC.

This chain uses TRBV23-1 with TRBJ1-5; 11 nucleotides match TRBD1. TRBV23-1 is placed among ORFs of uncertain function. The length of the CDR3 is 18 residues. With 4 bases clipped from V and 2 bases from J, the junction kept 10 bases outside the gene matches. The CDR3 is CASSRKDRGLFCNQPQHF. The CDR3 DNA is TGCGCCAGCAGTCGGAAGGACAGGGGGCTTTTTTGCAATCAGCCCCAGCATTTT.

This rearrangement joins TRBV6-1 to TRBJ1-5; the D is unclear. Trimming cost V 5 bases and J 0 bases, with 8 bases left between them. CDR1 and CDR2 (germline): MNHNS, SASEGT. The length of the CDR3 is 14 residues. The CDR3 region is CASSPRSSNQPQHF. The CDR3 DNA reads TGTGCCAGCAGTCCCAGAAGTAGCAATCAGCCCCAGCATTTT.

The chain has TRBV2 and TRBJ2-7; D is unclear. This CDR3 contains 12 residues. Germline V gives CDR1 SNHLY, CDR2 FYNNEI. V dropped 6 bases and J dropped 2 bases, with 8 bases sitting between them. The chain's CDR3 is CASSARAYEQYF. The CDR3 nucleotides are TGTGCCAGCAGCGCCCGGGCCTACGAGCAGTACTTC.

The chain recombines TRBV30 with TRBJ2-2; D is undetermined. The V end was cut by 0 bases, the J end by 2 bases, with 16 bases between. The CDR3 contains 17 residues. Germline values: CDR1 GTSNPN, CDR2 SVGIG (reference sequence). DNA of the CDR3: TGTGCCTGGAGTGTACTATTAACGAGAAGAAACACCGGGGAGCTGTTTTTT. It yields the protein CAWSVLLTRRNTGELFF.

The rearrangement joins TRBV13 to TRBJ2-7; D ambiguous. The CDR3 is 15 residues long. V lost 4 bases and J lost 0, with 13 bases in between. Germline CDR1 and CDR2: PRHDT and FYEKMQ (reference sequence). The CDR3 sequence is CASSSAFTYSYEQYF. The CDR3 region has the DNA TGTGCCAGCAGCTCCGCCTTTACTTACTCCTACGAGCAGTACTTC.

V usage is TRBV2 and J usage is TRBJ2-5; 7 bases fit TRBD2. CDR1 and CDR2 from the germline V gene are SNHLY and FYNNEI. The V gene end was trimmed by 6 bases and the J gene end by 5 bases; junction bases not matched to a gene: 6. This CDR3 region has 13 residues. CDR3 amino acids: CASREGLSETQYF. As DNA, the CDR3 is TGTGCCAGCAGGGAGGGACTATCCGAGACCCAGTACTTC. The full variable domain, completed using reference TRBV2 and TRBJ2-5, is EPEVTQTPSHQVTQMGQEVILRCVPISNHLYFYWYRQILGQKVEFLVSFYNNEISEKSEIFDDQFSVERPDGSNFTLKIRSTKLEDSAMYFCASREGLSETQYFGPGTRLLVL.

The chain joins TRBV9 to TRBJ2-3; 7 bases fit TRBD2. The ends lost 4 bases at V and 0 bases at J; junction bases unmatched: 8. Per the germline V gene, CDR1 is SGDLS and CDR2 is YYNGEE. The CDR3 totals 16 residues. The CDR3 sequence is CASSPVGRASTDTQYF. The CDR3 nucleotides are TGTGCCAGCAGCCCCGTTGGGAGGGCCAGCACAGATACGCAGTATTTT.

This clone was detected a few times. DNA for the CDR3: TGTGCCAGCAGCGTAGGATGGACTCTCAATCAGCCCCAGCATTTT. Translation gives CASSVGWTLNQPQHF. V and J are TRBV9 and TRBJ1-5; D uncertain. Germline loops: CDR1 SGDLS, CDR2 YYNGEE. V was shortened by 0 bases and J by 3 bases, with 10 bases between the two germline ends. The CDR3 covers 15 residues.

The rearrangement links TRBV11-3 to TRBJ1-1; D unclear. The CDR3 consists of 13 residues. The germline CDR1 and CDR2 sequences are SGHNT and YENEEA. V lost 4 bases and J lost 4, with 10 bases in between. CDR3 amino acids: CASSWGEGTEAFF. Written as DNA, the CDR3 is TGTGCCAGCAGCTGGGGTGAGGGCACTGAAGCTTTCTTT.

The rearrangement uses TRBV6-6 and TRBJ1-3, with D tentatively TRBD1 (6 bases). V lost 8 bases, J lost 8 bases, and 16 bases lay in between. CDR1 is MNHNY and CDR2 is SVGAGI in the germline V gene (reference sequence). The CDR3 has 13 residues. CDR3 nucleotide sequence: TGTGCCAGCGAGGGGGTAATCGACCACACCATATATTTT. Its translation: CASEGVIDHTIYF.

CDR3 coding DNA: TGTGCCAGCAGTCGTGACAGGGGGCACTCCTTTAATGAGCAGTTCTTC. It is translated as CASSRDRGHSFNEQFF. The chain links TRBV28 to TRBJ2-1, with 10 bases matching TRBD1. The junction had 11 bases not matched to a gene; V was cut back by 5 bases and J by 7 bases. This CDR3 spans 16 amino acids. CDR1 and CDR2 (germline): MDHEN, SYDVKM.